This T cell receptor (beta chain) was sequenced during a study of blood T cell repertoires in COVID-19. Study overall: From the United States, Italy and Spain came samples of acute and convalescent COVID-19.

Seattle participants joined during active infection and were tracked over time. Using immunoSEQ multiplex PCR, the repertoire was profiled, and TCRdb retains in-frame clones only, with some absent. This table holds 300,000 to 450,000 clones, around 87% found once. Germline V gene lookup returns CDR1 SGHAT and CDR2 FQNNGV. The CDR3 spans 13 residues. The V end lost 5 bases, the J end lost 6 bases, and 14 bases lay between the germline ends. This receptor was obtained from a woman aged 60-75 years with COVID-19, enrolled during active disease. The V gene is TRBV11-2, the J gene TRBJ2-7; D is possibly TRBD2 (5 bases). Sequenced sample: peripheral blood. The CDR3 bases are TGTGCCAGCAGCCCGAGGGCCCTCGGCGAGCAGTACTTC. Translated: CASSPRALGEQYF.